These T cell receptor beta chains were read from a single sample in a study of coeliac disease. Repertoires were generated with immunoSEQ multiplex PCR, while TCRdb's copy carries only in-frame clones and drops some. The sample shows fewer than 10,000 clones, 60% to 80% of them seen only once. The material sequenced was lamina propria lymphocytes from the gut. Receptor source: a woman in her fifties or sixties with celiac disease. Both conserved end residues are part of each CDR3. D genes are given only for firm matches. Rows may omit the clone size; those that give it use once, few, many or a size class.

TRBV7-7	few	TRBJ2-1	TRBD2	TGTGCTAGCAGCTCCGGGACTAGCGGGAATGGGGAGCAGTTCTTC	CASSSGTSGNGEQFF
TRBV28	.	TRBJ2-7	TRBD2	TGTGCCAGCAGTTCGGGACTAATTTACGAGCAGTACTTC	CASSSGLIYEQYF
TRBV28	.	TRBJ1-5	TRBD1	TGTGCCAGCTCCGCGGACAGGAATCAGCCCCAGCATTTT	CASSADRNQPQHF
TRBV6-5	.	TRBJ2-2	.	TGTGCCAGCAACGAGGGTGCGGGTACCACCGGGGAGCTGTTTTTT	CASNEGAGTTGELFF
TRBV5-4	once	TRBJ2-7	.	TGTGCCAGCAGCCTTCCCGGACTCGGGGAGCAGTACTTC	CASSLPGLGEQYF
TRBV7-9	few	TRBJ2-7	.	TGTGCCAGCAGCTTAGAAGGGGGGGGCTACGAGCAGTACTTC	CASSLEGGGYEQYF
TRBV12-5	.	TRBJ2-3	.	TGTGCTAGTGGTTTGGACTCAAATACGCAGTATTTT	CASGLDSNTQYF
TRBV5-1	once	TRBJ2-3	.	TGCGCCAGCGGGGCTAGTAAATCTGCAGATACGCAGTATTTT	CASGASKSADTQYF
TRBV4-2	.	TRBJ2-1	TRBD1	TGTGCCAGCAGCCTCTTGGGACAGGGTATGAGCCACAATGAGCAGTTCTTC	CASSLLGQGMSHNEQFF
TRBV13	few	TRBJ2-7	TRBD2	TGTGCCAGCAGCTTTCGAGCGGGAGTGTCGGAGCAGTACTTC	CASSFRAGVSEQYF
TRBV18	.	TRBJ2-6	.	TGTGCCAGCTCACCCTCGGGGTCACAGAGAGCCTCTGGGGCCAACGTCCTGACTTTC	CASSPSGSQRASGANVLTF
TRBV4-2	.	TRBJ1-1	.	TGTGCCAGCAGCCAAGGGGGAGTCGTGGGCACTGAAGCTTTCTTT	CASSQGGVVGTEAFF
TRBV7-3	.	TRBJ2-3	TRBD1	TGTGCCAGCAGCGCAGGACAGGGAACAGATACGCAGTATTTT	CASSAGQGTDTQYF
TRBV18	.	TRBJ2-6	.	TGTGCCAGCTCCCCAACGAGCTCTGGGGCCAACGTCCTGACTTTC	CASSPTSSGANVLTF
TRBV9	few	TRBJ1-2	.	TGTGCCAGCAGCGTAGGAGGAGGCACCCATGGCTACACCTTC	CASSVGGGTHGYTF
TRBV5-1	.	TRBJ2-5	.	TGCGCCAGCAGCTTGACCAGATACCAAGAGACCCAGTACTTC	CASSLTRYQETQYF
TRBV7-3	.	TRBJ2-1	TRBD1	TGTGCCAGCAGCTTAACGGTCAGGGGGCCAAATGAGCAGTTCTTC	CASSLTVRGPNEQFF
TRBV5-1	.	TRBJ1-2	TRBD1	TGCGCCAGCAGCTGGGACAGGGCGGGCTATGGCTACACCTTC	CASSWDRAGYGYTF
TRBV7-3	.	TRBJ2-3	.	TGTGCCAGCAGCTTATCCCCGGGGAGCACAGATACGCAGTATTTT	CASSLSPGSTDTQYF
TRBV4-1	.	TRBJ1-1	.	TGCGCCAGCAGCCAAGCGGCGTGGATCACAGGACGAGTCTTCTTT	CASSQAAWITGRVFF
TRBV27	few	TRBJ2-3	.	TGTGCCAGCGGAGTGGGCGGGTTTGGCACAGATACGCAGTATTTT	CASGVGGFGTDTQYF
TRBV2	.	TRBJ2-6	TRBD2	TGTGCCAGCAGTGCCGTAGCGGGGGGGCCCGGGGCCAACGTCCTGACTTTC	CASSAVAGGPGANVLTF
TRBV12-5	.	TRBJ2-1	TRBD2	TGTGCTAGTGGTACCGGGACTAGCGGGTTCTACAATGAGCAGTTCTTC	CASGTGTSGFYNEQFF
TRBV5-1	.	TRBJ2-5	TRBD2	TGCGCCAGCAGCTTGGCCACTAGCGGGGGTCGAGAGACCCAGTACTTC	CASSLATSGGRETQYF
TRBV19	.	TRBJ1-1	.	TGTGCCAGTAGGCCAACAGGAGGGGTTTTCGAAGCTTTCTTT	CASRPTGGVFEAFF
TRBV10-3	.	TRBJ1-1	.	TGTGCCATCAGTGACGGACGGGGTGAAGCTTTCTTT	CAISDGRGEAFF
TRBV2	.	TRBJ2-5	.	TGTGCCAGCAGTGGGAACAGGAGAGAGACCCAGTACTTC	CASSGNRRETQYF
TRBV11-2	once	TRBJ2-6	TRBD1	TGTGCCAGCAGCTTAAAGGGACAGGGCCTCTCTGGGGCCAACGTCCTGACTTTC	CASSLKGQGLSGANVLTF
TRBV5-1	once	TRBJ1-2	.	TGCGCCAGCCGATACGGGGGTAGTGACTATGGCTACACCTTC	CASRYGGSDYGYTF
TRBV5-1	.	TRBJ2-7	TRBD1	TGCGCCAGCAGCCGCCGGGACAGGGCCGACGAGCAGTACTTC	CASSRRDRADEQYF
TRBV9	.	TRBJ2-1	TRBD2	TGTGCCAGCAGCGTGGGGGCTAGCGGGAGGGATGAGCAGTTCTTC	CASSVGASGRDEQFF
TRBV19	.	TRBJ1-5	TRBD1	TGTGCCAGTAGTTGGCGGACAGGAGGGGACGTTAGCAATCAGCCCCAGCATTTT	CASSWRTGGDVSNQPQHF
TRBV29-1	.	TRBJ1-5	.	TGCAGCGTCGCCACAACCGACACCAATCAGCCCCAGCATTTT	CSVATTDTNQPQHF
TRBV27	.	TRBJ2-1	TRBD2	TGTGCCAGCTTTGATGGACTAGCGGGGGGTAACAATGAGCAGTTCTTC	CASFDGLAGGNNEQFF
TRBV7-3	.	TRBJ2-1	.	TGTGCCAGCAGCCTCCAGGGGGGCAATGAGCAGTTCTTC	CASSLQGGNEQFF
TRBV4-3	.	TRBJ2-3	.	TGCGCCAGCAGCCAAGAGGCAGGGGGGACCTCGCAGTATTTT	CASSQEAGGTSQYF
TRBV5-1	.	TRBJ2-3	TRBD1	TGCGCCAGCAGGACGGACAGGGGTAGCACAGATACGCAGTATTTT	CASRTDRGSTDTQYF
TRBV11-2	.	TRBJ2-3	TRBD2	TGTGCCAGCAGCTTGGGAAATGCGGGGGGCACAGATACGCAGTATTTT	CASSLGNAGGTDTQYF
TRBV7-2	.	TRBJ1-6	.	TGTGCCAGCAGCTTAACGCACGGCTCCTATAATTCACCCCTCCACTTT	CASSLTHGSYNSPLHF
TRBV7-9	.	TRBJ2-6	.	TGTGCCAGCAGCTTAGATCACAGGAGCTCTGGGGCCAACGTCCTGACTTTC	CASSLDHRSSGANVLTF
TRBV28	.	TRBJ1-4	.	TGTGCCAGCAGTGGCCGGGGTGCGACTAATGAAAAACTGTTTTTT	CASSGRGATNEKLFF
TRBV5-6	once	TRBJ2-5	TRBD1	TGTGCCAGCAGCTTGGGACAGGGGGTACAAGAGACCCAGTACTTC	CASSLGQGVQETQYF
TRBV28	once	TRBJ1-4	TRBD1	TGTGCCAGCACCAGAACAGGGGGCGCATCTAATGAAAAACTGTTTTTT	CASTRTGGASNEKLFF
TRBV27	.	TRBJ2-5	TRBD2	TGTGCCAGCAGTTTTGGGCTAGCGGGAGGGACCCAGTACTTC	CASSFGLAGGTQYF
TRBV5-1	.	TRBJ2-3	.	TGCGCCAGCAGCGGCGGGACTGCAGATACGCAGTATTTT	CASSGGTADTQYF
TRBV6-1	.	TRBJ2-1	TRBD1	TGTGCCAGCAGTGCCGAGGGGGCGTCATCCTACAATGAGCAGTTCTTC	CASSAEGASSYNEQFF
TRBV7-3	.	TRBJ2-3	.	TGTGCCAGCAGCCCCGGGGTCCCGGGATGTAGGCTGTATTTT	CASSPGVPGCRLYF
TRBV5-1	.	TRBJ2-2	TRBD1	TGCGCCAGCAGCTGGCAGGGGGATAACACCGGGGAGCTGTTTTTT	CASSWQGDNTGELFF
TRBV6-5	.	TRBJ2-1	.	TGTGCCAGCAGTTACGAGGCTGCTAATGAGCAGTTCTTC	CASSYEAANEQFF
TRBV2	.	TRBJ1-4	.	TGTGCCAGCAGGTCGACTACAGGGAAGACTAATGAAAAACTGTTTTTT	CASRSTTGKTNEKLFF
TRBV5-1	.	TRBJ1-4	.	TGCGCCAGCAGCTGGGCAGTCGGTCCTAATTCAGGAAAACTGTTTTTT	CASSWAVGPNSGKLFF
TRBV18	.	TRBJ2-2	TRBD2	TGTGCCAGCTCACCATCAGCGGGGGCAAACACCGGGGAGCTGTTTTTT	CASSPSAGANTGELFF
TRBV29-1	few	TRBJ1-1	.	TGCAGCGTTGGTGAGGGCACTGAAGCTTTCTTT	CSVGEGTEAFF
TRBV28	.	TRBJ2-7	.	TGTGCCAGCAGTTTCAGGCCGAGCTACGAGCAGTACTTC	CASSFRPSYEQYF
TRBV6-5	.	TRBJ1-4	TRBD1	TGTGCCAGCAGTAGACAGGGGCGTGAAAAACTGTTTTTT	CASSRQGREKLFF
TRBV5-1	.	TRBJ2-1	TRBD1	TGCGCCAGCAGCTGGGGGACAGGGCAGGATGAGCAGTTCTTC	CASSWGTGQDEQFF
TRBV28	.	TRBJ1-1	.	TGTGCCAGCAGTTCCACATGGAACACTGAAGCTTTCTTT	CASSSTWNTEAFF
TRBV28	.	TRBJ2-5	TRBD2	TGTGCCAGCAGTTTACAGACTAGCGGGGCGGGGACCCAGTACTTC	CASSLQTSGAGTQYF
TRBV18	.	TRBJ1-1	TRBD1	TGTGCCAGCTCACCGAGCGTCCGGACAGGGACTGAAGCTTTCTTT	CASSPSVRTGTEAFF
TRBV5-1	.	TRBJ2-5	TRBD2	TGCGCCAGCGGTACTAGCGGGGGGGCAGAGACCCAGTACTTC	CASGTSGGAETQYF